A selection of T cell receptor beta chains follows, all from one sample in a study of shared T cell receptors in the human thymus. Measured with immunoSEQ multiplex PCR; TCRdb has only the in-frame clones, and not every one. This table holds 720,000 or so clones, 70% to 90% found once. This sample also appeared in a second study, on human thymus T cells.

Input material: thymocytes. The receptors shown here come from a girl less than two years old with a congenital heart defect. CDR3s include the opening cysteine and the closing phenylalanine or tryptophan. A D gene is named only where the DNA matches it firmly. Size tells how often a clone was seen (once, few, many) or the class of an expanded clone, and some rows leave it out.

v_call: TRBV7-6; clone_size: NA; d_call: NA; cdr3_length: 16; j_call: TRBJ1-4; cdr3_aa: CASSLVAGTTNEKLFF; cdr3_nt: TGTGCCAGCAGCTTAGTGGCAGGGACAACTAATGAAAAACTGTTTTTT
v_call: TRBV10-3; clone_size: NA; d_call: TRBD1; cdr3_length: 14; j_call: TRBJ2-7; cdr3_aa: CAISATTGVYEQYF; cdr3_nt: TGTGCCATCAGTGCGACCACAGGGGTCTACGAGCAGTACTTC
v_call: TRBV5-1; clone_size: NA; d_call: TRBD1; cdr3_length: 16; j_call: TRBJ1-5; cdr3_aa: CASVDRVGSGNQPQHF; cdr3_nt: TGCGCCAGCGTTGACAGGGTCGGTAGCGGCAATCAGCCCCAGCATTTT
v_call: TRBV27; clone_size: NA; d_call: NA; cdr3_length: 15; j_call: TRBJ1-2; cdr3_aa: CASSLEGAQSNGYTF; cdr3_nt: TGTGCCAGCAGCCTGGAGGGAGCGCAGTCCAATGGCTACACCTTC
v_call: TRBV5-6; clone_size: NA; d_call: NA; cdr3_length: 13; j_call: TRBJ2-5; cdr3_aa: CASSLEEARTQYF; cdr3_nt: TGTGCCAGCAGCTTAGAAGAAGCAAGGACCCAGTACTTC
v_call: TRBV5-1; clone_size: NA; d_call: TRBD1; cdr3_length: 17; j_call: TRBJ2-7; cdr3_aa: CASSLSTGALFDYEQYF; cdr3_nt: TGCGCCAGCAGCTTGTCAACAGGGGCGCTTTTCGACTACGAGCAGTACTTC
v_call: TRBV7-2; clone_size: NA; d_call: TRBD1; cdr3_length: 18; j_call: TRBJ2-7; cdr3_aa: CASSRNPPRTGFSYEQYF; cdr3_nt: TGTGCCAGCAGCCGCAACCCCCCCCGGACAGGGTTCTCCTACGAGCAGTACTTC
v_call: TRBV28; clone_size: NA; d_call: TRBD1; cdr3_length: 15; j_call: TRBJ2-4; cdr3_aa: CASSLKQGAKNIQYF; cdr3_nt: TGTGCCAGCAGCCTAAAACAGGGGGCCAAAAACATTCAGTACTTC
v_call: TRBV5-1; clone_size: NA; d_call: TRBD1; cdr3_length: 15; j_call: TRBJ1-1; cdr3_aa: CASSLVTGGGTEAFF; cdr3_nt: TGCGCCAGCAGCTTGGTTACAGGGGGCGGAACTGAAGCTTTCTTT
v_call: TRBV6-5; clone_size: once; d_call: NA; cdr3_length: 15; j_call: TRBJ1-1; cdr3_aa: CASSLPGQTNTEAFF; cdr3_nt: TGTGCCAGCTCCCTCCCGGGACAAACGAACACTGAAGCTTTCTTT
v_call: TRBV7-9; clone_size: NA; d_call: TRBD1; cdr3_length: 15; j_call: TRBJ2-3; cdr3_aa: CASSLEGTEADTQYF; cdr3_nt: TGTGCCAGCAGCTTAGAGGGGACAGAGGCAGATACGCAGTATTTT
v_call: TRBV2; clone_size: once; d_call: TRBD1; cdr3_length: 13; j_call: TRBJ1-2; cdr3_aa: CASSGGTDYGYTF; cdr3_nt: TGTGCCAGCAGTGGGGGGACAGACTATGGCTACACCTTC
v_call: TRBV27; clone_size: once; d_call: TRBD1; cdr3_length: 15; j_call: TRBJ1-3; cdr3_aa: CASSSKQGAGNTIYF; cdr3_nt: TGTGCCAGCAGTTCAAAACAGGGGGCTGGAAACACCATATATTTT
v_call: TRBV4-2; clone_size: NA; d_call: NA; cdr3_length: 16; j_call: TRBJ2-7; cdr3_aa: CASSQDKVSGRTEQYF; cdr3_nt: TGTGCCAGCAGCCAAGATAAAGTTAGTGGTCGAACCGAGCAGTACTTC
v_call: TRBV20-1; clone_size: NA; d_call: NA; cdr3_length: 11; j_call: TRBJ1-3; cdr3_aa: CSARRGDTIYF; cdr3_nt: TGCAGTGCTAGACGGGGGGACACCATATATTTT
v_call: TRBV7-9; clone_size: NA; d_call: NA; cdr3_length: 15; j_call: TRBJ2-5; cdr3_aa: CASSLRRWVGETQYF; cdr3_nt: TGTGCCAGCAGCTTACGGAGGTGGGTGGGCGAGACCCAGTACTTC
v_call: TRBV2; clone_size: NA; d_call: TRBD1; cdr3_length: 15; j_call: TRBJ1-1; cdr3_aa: CARRPRDRGNTEAFF; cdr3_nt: TGTGCCAGAAGACCTAGGGACAGGGGGAACACTGAAGCTTTCTTT
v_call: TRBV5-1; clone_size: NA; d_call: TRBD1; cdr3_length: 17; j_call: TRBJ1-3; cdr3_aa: CASSTTGTGSSGNTIYF; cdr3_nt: TGCGCCAGCAGCACAACCGGGACAGGGAGCTCTGGAAACACCATATATTTT
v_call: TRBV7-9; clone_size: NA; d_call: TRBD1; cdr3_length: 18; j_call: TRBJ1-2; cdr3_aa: CASSFPGQGARVPYGYTF; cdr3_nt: TGTGCCAGCAGTTTCCCGGGACAGGGGGCGAGGGTGCCCTATGGCTACACCTTC
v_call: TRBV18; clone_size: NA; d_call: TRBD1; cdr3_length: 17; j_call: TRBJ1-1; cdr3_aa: CASTTSGGAEWRTEAFF; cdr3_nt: TGTGCCAGCACAACCTCAGGGGGCGCCGAGTGGCGCACTGAAGCTTTCTTT
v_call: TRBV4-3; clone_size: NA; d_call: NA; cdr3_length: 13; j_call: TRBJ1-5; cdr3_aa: CASSQDLSQPQHF; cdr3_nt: TGCGCCAGCAGCCAAGATCTTAGTCAGCCCCAGCATTTT
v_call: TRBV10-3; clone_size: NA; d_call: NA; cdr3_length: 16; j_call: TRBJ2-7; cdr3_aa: CAISGRLDMGDDEQYF; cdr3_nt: TGTGCCATCAGTGGGCGACTGGACATGGGCGATGACGAGCAGTACTTC
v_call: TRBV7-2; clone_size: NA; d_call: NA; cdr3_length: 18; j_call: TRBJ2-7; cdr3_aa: CASSLAAGGPSHYYEQYF; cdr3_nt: TGTGCCAGCAGCTTAGCTGCAGGGGGGCCCTCCCACTACTACGAGCAGTACTTC
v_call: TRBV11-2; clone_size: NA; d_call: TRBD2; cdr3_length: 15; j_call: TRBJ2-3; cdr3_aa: CASSPRGVVTDTQYF; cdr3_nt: TGTGCCAGCAGTCCACGGGGGGTCGTCACAGATACGCAGTATTTT
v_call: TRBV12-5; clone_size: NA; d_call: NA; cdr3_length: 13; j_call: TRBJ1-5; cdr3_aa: CASGPGGRQPQHF; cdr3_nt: TGTGCTAGTGGTCCTGGGGGGAGGCAGCCCCAGCATTTT
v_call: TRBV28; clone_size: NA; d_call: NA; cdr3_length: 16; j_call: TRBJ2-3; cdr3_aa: CASSVPGTHSTDTQYF; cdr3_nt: TGTGCCAGCAGTGTACCCGGGACACACAGCACAGATACGCAGTATTTT
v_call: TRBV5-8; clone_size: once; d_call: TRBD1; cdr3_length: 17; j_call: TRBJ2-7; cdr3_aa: CASSLGVGTGGEDEQYF; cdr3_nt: TGTGCCAGCAGCTTGGGCGTCGGGACAGGGGGCGAGGACGAGCAGTACTTC
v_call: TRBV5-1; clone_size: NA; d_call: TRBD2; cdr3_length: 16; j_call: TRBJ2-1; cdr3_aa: CASSDPSGGSYNEQFF; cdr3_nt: TGCGCCAGCAGCGACCCTAGCGGGGGGTCGTACAATGAGCAGTTCTTC
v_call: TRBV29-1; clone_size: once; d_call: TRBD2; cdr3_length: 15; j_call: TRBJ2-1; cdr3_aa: CSVGGLAEPYNEQFF; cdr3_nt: TGCAGCGTGGGCGGGCTAGCGGAACCCTACAATGAGCAGTTCTTC
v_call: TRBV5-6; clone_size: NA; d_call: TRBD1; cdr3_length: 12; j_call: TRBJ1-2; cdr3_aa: CASRSDRGGYTF; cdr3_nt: TGTGCCAGCAGATCTGACAGGGGTGGCTACACCTTC
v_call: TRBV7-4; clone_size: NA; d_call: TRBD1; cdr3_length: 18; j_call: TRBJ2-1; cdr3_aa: CASSFPNFPDRPNNEQFF; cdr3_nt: TGTGCCAGCAGCTTTCCTAATTTCCCGGACAGGCCGAACAATGAGCAGTTCTTC
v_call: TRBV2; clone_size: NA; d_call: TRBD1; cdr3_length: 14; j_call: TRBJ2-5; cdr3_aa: CASSDDREQETQYF; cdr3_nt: TGTGCCAGCAGCGATGACAGGGAACAAGAGACCCAGTACTTC
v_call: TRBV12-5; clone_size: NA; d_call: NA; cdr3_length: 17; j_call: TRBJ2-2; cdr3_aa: CASGLVKKSPGTGELFF; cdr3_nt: TGTGCTAGTGGTTTGGTAAAGAAGAGCCCTGGTACCGGGGAGCTGTTTTTT
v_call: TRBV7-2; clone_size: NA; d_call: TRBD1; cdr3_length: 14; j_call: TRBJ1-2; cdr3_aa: CASSLKRDRNVYTF; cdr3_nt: TGTGCCAGCAGCCTGAAACGGGACAGGAACGTCTACACCTTC
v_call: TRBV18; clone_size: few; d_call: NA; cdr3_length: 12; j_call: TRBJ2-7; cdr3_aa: CASSPFRGEQYF; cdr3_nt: TGTGCCAGCTCACCTTTTAGGGGCGAGCAGTACTTC
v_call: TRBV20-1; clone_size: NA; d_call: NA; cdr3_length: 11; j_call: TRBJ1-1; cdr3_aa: CSAAQCTEAFF; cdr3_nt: TGCAGTGCCGCTCAGTGCACTGAAGCTTTCTTT
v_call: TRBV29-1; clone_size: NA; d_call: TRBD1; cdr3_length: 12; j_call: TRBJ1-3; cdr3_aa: CSGGTGGNTIYF; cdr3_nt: TGCAGCGGAGGGACAGGGGGAAACACCATATATTTT
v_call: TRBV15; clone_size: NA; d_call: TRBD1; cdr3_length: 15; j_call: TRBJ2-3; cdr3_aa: CATSRGQGEVDTQYF; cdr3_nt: TGTGCCACCAGCAGGGGACAGGGGGAAGTAGATACGCAGTATTTT
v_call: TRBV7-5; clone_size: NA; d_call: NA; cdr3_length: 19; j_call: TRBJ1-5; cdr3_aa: CARSFQAGEGQGGNQPQHF; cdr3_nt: TGTGCCAGAAGCTTTCAGGCCGGCGAAGGACAGGGTGGCAATCAGCCCCAGCATTTT
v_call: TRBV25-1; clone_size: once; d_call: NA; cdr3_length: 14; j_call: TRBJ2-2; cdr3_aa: CATRGGANTGELFF; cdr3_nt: TGTGCCACCAGGGGAGGGGCGAACACCGGGGAGCTGTTTTTT
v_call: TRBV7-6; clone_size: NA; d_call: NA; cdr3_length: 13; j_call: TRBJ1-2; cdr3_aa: CASSLSPLHGYTF; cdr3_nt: TGTGCCAGCAGCTTAAGTCCACTACACGGCTACACCTTC
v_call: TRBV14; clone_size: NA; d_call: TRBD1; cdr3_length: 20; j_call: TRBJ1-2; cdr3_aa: CASSRGHDRGPWTRFYGYTF; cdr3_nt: TGTGCCAGCAGCCGTGGGCATGACAGGGGCCCGTGGACTAGATTCTATGGCTACACCTTC
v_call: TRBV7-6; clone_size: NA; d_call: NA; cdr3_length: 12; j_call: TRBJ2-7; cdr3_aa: CASSLEGREQYF; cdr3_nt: TGTGCCAGCAGCTTAGAGGGGCGCGAGCAGTACTTC
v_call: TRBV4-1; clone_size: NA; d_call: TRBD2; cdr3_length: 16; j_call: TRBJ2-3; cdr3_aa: CASSQGTSGGTDTQYF; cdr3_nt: TGCGCCAGCAGCCAAGGGACTAGCGGGGGTACAGATACGCAGTATTTT
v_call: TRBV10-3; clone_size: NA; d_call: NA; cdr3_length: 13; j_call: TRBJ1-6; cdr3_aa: CAISESKGAPLHF; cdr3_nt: TGTGCCATCAGTGAGTCTAAGGGAGCACCCCTCCACTTT
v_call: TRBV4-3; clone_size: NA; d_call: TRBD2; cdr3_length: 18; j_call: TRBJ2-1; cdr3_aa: CASSQDETSGGTNNEQFF; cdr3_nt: TGCGCCAGCAGCCAAGATGAAACTAGCGGGGGGACCAACAATGAGCAGTTCTTC
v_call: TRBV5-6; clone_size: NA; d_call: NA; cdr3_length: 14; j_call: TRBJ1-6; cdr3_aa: CASSIRAYNSPLHF; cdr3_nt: TGTGCCAGCAGCATACGGGCCTATAATTCACCCCTCCACTTT
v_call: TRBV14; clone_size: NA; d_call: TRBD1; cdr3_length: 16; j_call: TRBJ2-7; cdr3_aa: CASSQTRTGPPYEQYF; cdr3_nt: TGTGCCAGCAGCCAGACGAGGACAGGGCCCCCCTACGAGCAGTACTTC